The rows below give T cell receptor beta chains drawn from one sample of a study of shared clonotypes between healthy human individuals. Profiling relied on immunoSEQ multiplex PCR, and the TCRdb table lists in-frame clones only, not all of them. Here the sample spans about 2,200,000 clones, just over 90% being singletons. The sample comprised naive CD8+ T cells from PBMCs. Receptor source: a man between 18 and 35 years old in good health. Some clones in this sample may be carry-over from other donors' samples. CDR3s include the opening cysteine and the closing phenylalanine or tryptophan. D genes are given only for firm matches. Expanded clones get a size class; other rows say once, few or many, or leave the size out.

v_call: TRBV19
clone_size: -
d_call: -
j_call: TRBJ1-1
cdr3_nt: TGTGCCAGTAACCAAAAAACAGCAAACACTGAAGCTTTCTTT
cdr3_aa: CASNQKTANTEAFF

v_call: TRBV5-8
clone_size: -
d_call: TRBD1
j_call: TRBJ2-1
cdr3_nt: TGTGCCAGCAGCTTGGGGCAGGGGGTTCCAGATGAGCAGTTCTTC
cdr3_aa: CASSLGQGVPDEQFF

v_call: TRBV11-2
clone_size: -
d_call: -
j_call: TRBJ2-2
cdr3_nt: TGTGCCAGCAGCTTATTTGTCTTAAGGGGAACCGGGGAGCTGTTTTTT
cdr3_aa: CASSLFVLRGTGELFF

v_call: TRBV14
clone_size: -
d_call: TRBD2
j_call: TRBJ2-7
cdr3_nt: TGTGCCAGCAGCCACCTAGCGGGAGGGAACGAGCAGTACTTC
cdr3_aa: CASSHLAGGNEQYF

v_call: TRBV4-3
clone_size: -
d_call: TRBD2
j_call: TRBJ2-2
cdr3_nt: TGCGCCAGCAGCCAAGATCCAGCGGGGAGCTTGACCGGGGAGCTGTTTTTT
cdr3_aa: CASSQDPAGSLTGELFF

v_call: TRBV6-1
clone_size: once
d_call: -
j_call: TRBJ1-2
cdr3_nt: TGTGCCAGCAGTGCGACCCTTCGGGACTATGGCTACACCTTC
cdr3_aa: CASSATLRDYGYTF

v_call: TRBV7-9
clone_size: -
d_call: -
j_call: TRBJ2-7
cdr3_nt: TGTGCCAGCAGCTTAGGACCGCCTTACGAGCAGTACTTC
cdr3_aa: CASSLGPPYEQYF

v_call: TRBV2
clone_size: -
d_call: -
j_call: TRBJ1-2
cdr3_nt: TGTGCCAGCAGTGAATTTCTCCCCGCTAACTATGGCTACACCTTC
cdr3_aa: CASSEFLPANYGYTF

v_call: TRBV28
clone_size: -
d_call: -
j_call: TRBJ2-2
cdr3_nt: TGTGCCAGCAGTCCGAATGTGGGGGCGAACACCGGGGAGCTGTTTTTT
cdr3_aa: CASSPNVGANTGELFF

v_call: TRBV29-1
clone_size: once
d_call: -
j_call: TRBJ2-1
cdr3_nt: TGCAGCGTTGAAGATTCGCTAGCAGGGTACAATGAGCAGTTCTTC
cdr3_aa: CSVEDSLAGYNEQFF

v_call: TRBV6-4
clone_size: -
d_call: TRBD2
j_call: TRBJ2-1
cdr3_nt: TGTGCCAGCAGTGCCGAGGGTATAGCGGGAGCCTATGAGCAGTTCTTC
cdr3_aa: CASSAEGIAGAYEQFF

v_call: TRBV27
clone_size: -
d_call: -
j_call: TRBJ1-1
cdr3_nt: TGTGCCAGCAGTTCTATTCGGGGTACGATAGGCGCTTTCTTT
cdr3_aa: CASSSIRGTIGAFF

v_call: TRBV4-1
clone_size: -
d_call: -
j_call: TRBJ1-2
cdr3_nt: TGCGCCAGCAGCCAGAACCCCGGGACGGCCTATGGCTACACCTTC
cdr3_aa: CASSQNPGTAYGYTF

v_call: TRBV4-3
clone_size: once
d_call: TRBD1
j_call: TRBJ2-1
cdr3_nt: TGCGCCAGCAGCCAAGAATTCAGGGGGTACTCCTACAATGAGCAGTTCTTC
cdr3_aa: CASSQEFRGYSYNEQFF

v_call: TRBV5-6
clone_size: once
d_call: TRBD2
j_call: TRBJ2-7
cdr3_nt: TGTGCCAGCAGCCCGAGTGTTAGCGGGAGCCCATACGAGCAGTACTTC
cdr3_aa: CASSPSVSGSPYEQYF

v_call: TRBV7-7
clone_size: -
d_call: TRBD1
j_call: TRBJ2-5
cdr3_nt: TGTGCCAGCAGCTTGGGACAGGGGGCCTATTTAGAAGAGACCCAGTACTTC
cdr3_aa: CASSLGQGAYLEETQYF

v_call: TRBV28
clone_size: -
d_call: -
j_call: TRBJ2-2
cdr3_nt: TGTGCCAGCAGTTATTTTCAGGGTCCCGGGGAGCTGTTTTTT
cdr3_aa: CASSYFQGPGELFF

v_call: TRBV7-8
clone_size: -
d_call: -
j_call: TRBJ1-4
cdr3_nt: TGTGCCAGCAGGTCGGACCTTAGGAGTGAAAAACTGTTTTTT
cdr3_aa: CASRSDLRSEKLFF